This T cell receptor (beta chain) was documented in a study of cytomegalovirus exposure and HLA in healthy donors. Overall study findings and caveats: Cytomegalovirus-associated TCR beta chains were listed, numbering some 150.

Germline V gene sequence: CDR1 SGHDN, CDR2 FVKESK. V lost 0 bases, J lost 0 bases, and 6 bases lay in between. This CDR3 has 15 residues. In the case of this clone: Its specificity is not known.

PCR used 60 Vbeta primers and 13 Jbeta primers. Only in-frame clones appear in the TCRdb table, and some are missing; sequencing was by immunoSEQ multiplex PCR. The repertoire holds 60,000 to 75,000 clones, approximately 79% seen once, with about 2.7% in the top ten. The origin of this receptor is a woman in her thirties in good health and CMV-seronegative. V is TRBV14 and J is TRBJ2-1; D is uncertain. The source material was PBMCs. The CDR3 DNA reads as TGTGCCAGCAGCCAAGACTTGAGCTCCTACAATGAGCAGTTCTTC. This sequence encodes CASSQDLSSYNEQFF.